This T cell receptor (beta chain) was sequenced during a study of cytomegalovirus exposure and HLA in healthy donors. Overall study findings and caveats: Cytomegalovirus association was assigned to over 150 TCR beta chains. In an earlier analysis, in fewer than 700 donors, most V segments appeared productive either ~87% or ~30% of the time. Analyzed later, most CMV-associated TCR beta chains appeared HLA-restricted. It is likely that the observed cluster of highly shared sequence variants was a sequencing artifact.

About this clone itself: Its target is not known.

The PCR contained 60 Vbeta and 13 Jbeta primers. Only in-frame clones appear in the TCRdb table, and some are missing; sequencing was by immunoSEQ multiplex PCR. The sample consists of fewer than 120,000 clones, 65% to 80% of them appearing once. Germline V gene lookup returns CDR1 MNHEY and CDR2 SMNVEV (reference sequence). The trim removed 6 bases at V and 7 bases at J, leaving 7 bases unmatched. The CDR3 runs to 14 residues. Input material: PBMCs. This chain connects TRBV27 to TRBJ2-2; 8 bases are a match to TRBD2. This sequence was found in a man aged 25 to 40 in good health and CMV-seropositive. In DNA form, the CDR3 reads TGTGCCAGCAGCCCGAGCGGGGGTCACGGGGAGCTGTTTTTT. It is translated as CASSPSGGHGELFF.